This T cell receptor beta chain was sequenced for a study of PD-1 blockade in classical Hodgkin lymphoma. General observations from the study: The diversity seen at baseline in complete responders resembled that of newly diagnosed patients. Newly diagnosed patients were reported to start with lower TCR diversity than healthy donors. There was a significant rise in CD4+ TCR diversity by C4D1, with no such rise for CD8+.

The sample holds one count of this clone. Its antigen is unknown. Brentuximab vedotin exposure varied among the patients, all of whom had relapsed after autologous stem cell transplantation. Best outcomes ranged across complete response, partial response and progressive disease. This CDR3 has 15 residues. Trimming took 4 bases from V and 3 from J; bases not matched to a gene: 5. Germline assignment: CDR1 MNHEY and CDR2 SMNVEV (reference sequence). Repertoires were generated with immunoSEQ multiplex PCR, while TCRdb's copy carries only in-frame clones and drops some. Of about 46,000 clones listed, around 82% were seen once; the top ten hold 22%.

The TCR was taken from a human donor with classical Hodgkin lymphoma. This specimen consisted of peripheral blood mononuclear cells (PBMCs), obtained before the second cycle of nivolumab. The V gene is TRBV27, the J gene TRBJ2-1, with 8 nucleotides matching TRBD2. CDR3 sequence: CASSSAGADYNEQFF. CDR3 bases: TGTGCCAGCAGTTCAGCGGGAGCGGACTACAATGAGCAGTTCTTC.